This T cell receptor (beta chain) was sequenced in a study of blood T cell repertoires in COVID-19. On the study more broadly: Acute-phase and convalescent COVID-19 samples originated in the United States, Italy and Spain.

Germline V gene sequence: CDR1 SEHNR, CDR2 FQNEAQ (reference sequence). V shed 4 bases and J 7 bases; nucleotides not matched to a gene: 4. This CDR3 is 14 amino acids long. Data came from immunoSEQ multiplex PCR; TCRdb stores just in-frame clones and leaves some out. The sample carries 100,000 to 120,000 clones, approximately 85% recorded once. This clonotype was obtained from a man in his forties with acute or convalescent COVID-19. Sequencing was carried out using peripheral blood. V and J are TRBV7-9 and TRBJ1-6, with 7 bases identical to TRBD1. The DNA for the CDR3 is TGTGCCAGCAGCTCCGGGACAGCAAATTCACCCCTCCACTTT. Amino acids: CASSSGTANSPLHF.